A single sample is the source of the 16 T cell receptor beta chains below, sequenced in a study of molecular identifiers for immune sequencing clone quantification. TCRdb used MiXCR to reprocess the PCR reads, holding one entry per CDR3 protein. The sample holds approximately 550,000 distinct CDR3 sequences, 20% to 25% seen once. The sample consisted of naive CD8+ T cells from blood, with Jurkat cell RNA spiked in. Noted subset: FACS-sorted CD8+CD4-CCR7+CD45RA+ naive T cells. The origin of the receptors is a human donor in good health. Some libraries in this study had Jurkat cell RNA spiked in.

A remark on this clonotype: A single base separates this from a much larger clone, so it may be a read error. V usage is TRBV5-1 and J usage is TRBJ2-5, with a possible D match to TRBD2 (6 bases). Per germline, CDR1 SGHRS and CDR2 YFSETQ. Trimming left V 1 base short and J 4 bases short, with 14 bases between. The CDR3 has 15 residues. CDR3 coding DNA: TGCGCCAGCAGCTTGTCCCCAGCGGGCGGAGAGACCCAGTACTTC. Protein sequence: CASSLSPAGGETQYF.

This clonotype came up a few times. The CDR3, as DNA: TGTGCCAGCAGTTCGGCCGTCACAGATACGCAGTATTTT. It is translated as CASSSAVTDTQYF. The chain couples TRBV27 to TRBJ2-3; D not certain. V lost 4 bases, J lost 2 bases, and 7 bases lay in between. Germline V gene data show CDR1 as MNHEY and CDR2 as SMNVEV (reference sequence). CDR3 length: 13 amino acids.

This clonotype appeared many times. The V and J genes are TRBV7-9 and TRBJ1-2; 7 positions match TRBD1. This CDR3 comprises 17 residues. Germline V gives CDR1 SEHNR, CDR2 FQNEAQ (reference sequence). Germline trimming cut 3 bases from V and 4 bases from J; bases unmatched to any gene: 14. The CDR3 region is CASSLGADREVVYGYTF. The CDR3 coding sequence is TGTGCCAGCAGCTTGGGGGCTGACAGGGAAGTAGTCTATGGCTACACCTTC.

The J gene is TRBJ2-6, the V gene TRBV30, with 8 bases lining up with TRBD1. V lost 1 base, J lost 2 bases, and 10 bases stayed unmatched. Germline loops: CDR1 GTSNPN, CDR2 SVGIG (reference sequence). The CDR3 extends over 18 amino acids. The CDR3 DNA sequence: TGTGCCTGGAGTGGATGGCAGGGGGCGCCACCTGGGGCCAACGTCCTGACTTTC. Translated: CAWSGWQGAPPGANVLTF.

In its sample, this clonotype was seen a few times. The rearrangement uses TRBV9 and TRBJ2-7; 11 nucleotides agree with TRBD2. Trimming removed 4 bases from V and 2 bases from J; junction bases left unmatched: 8. The germline V gene encodes CDR1 SGDLS and CDR2 YYNGEE. This CDR3 spans 16 amino acids. CDR3 protein: CASSLSGSGRAYEQYF. In DNA, the CDR3 is TGTGCCAGCAGCCTATCCGGTAGCGGGAGGGCCTACGAGCAGTACTTC.

This clonotype has a count of ten or more. V gene TRBV4-3 combines with J gene TRBJ2-3; either TRBD1 or TRBD2 may supply D (5 bases each). The V gene lost 1 base and the J gene lost 0 bases, with 11 bases spanning the gap. CDR3 length: 16 amino acids. Per germline, CDR1 LGHNA and CDR2 YSLEER. CDR3 bases: TGCGCCAGCAGCCAAGGAAGAGGGACGAGCACAGATACGCAGTATTTT. Protein: CASSQGRGTSTDTQYF.

This clonotype was seen only a few times. This chain joins TRBV11-2 and TRBJ2-3; D gene uncertain. Germline values: CDR1 SGHAT, CDR2 FQNNGV. The CDR3 sequence is 14 residues long. Trimming left V 4 bases short and J 0 bases short, with 8 bases between. CDR3 in amino acids: CASSSPPSTDTQYF. CDR3 bases: TGTGCCAGCAGCTCCCCTCCCAGCACAGATACGCAGTATTTT.

V and J are TRBV9 and TRBJ1-1, with D perhaps matching TRBD1 (5 bases). Germline V gene data show CDR1 as SGDLS and CDR2 as YYNGEE. The CDR3 spans 14 residues. V was trimmed by 1 base and J by 2 bases, leaving 9 bases between them. CDR3 nucleotide sequence: TGTGCCAGCAGCGTAACCAGGGTCAACACTGAAGCTTTCTTT. Residues: CASSVTRVNTEAFF.

To note about this clonotype: At one boundary the junction diverges from the germline segment, which might be a read error. The chain is built from TRBV5-1 and TRBJ2-1, with D perhaps TRBD2 (5 bases). Germline V lookup: CDR1 SGHRS, CDR2 YFSETQ. The CDR3 is 15 residues long. The DNA for the CDR3 is TGCGCCAGCGGCTTCAGACGAGCGGCCTACAATGAGCAGTTCTTC. Translating it yields CASGFRRAAYNEQFF. Full variable domain (missing parts from reference TRBV5-1 and TRBJ2-1): KAGVTQTPRYLIKTRGQQVTLSCSPISGHRSVSWYQQTPGQGLQFLFEYFSETQRNKGNFPGRFSGRQFSNSRSEMNVSTLELGDSALYLCASGFRRAAYNEQFFGPGTRLTVL.

The table lists this clonotype with many counts. The CDR3 region is CASGDVGRLKPEQYF. The DNA for the CDR3 is TGTGCCAGCGGAGATGTGGGCCGATTGAAGCCCGAGCAGTACTTC. The chain combines TRBV11-2 with TRBJ2-7; D is unresolved. The CDR3 consists of 15 residues. Trimming took off 8 bases at V and 6 bases at J, with 23 bases between the two ends. Germline assignment: CDR1 SGHAT and CDR2 FQNNGV.

This clonotype came up many times. The chain has TRBV19 and TRBJ2-7; tentatively, D is TRBD2 (5 bases). The V and J ends lost 3 bases and 2 bases respectively, with 11 bases between them. CDR3 length: 14 residues. The germline V gene has CDR1 LNHDA and CDR2 SQIVND (reference sequence). CDR3 loop: CASSMGSGTYEQYF. The CDR3 region has the DNA TGTGCCAGTAGTATGGGGTCGGGGACCTACGAGCAGTACTTC.

This chain uses TRBV5-1 with TRBJ2-1; 10 bases agree with TRBD2. Germline assignment: CDR1 SGHRS and CDR2 YFSETQ. The CDR3 is 14 amino acids. With V trimmed by 7 bases and J by 2 bases, 3 bases remained unmatched. CDR3 coding DNA: TGCGCCAGCGGGCTAGCGGGAGCCTACAATGAGCAGTTCTTC. Protein sequence: CASGLAGAYNEQFF.

This clonotype was counted a few times. One junction end does not reproduce the germline sequence, and a read error may be involved. The V and J genes are TRBV20-1 and TRBJ2-5; 11 bases align to TRBD1. This CDR3 is 12 amino acids long. Germline CDR1 DFQATT, CDR2 SNEGSKA (reference sequence). The CDR3 region is CSARDLGQGAPF. DNA of the CDR3: TGCAGTGCTAGAGATCTTGGACAGGGGGCCCCCTTC.

This clonotype was seen repeatedly, ten times or more. At one boundary the junction diverges from the germline segment, which might be a read error. The J gene is TRBJ2-7, the V gene TRBV7-3; no reliable D call. The CDR3 extends over 11 amino acids. Germline V gene lookup returns CDR1 SGHTA and CDR2 FQGTGA. As DNA, the CDR3 is TGTGCCAGCCGTTTTCTTCTAGAAAGGAACTTC. Residues: CASRFLLERNF.

This chain joins TRBV27 and TRBJ1-5; TRBD1 is a possible D gene (6 bases). Per the germline V gene, CDR1 is MNHEY and CDR2 is SMNVEV (reference sequence). The CDR3 runs 15 residues. Between the trimmed V and J ends, which lost 7 bases and 7 bases, there was a span of 20 bases. CDR3 sequence (DNA): TGTGCCAGCAAACCTGGGACAAGGTCGGAGCAGCCCCAGCATTTT. This gives the protein CASKPGTRSEQPQHF.

This clonotype was counted only a few times. The genes are TRBV11-3 and TRBJ2-1; TRBD1 matches at 9 bases. Germline lookup yields CDR1 SGHNT and CDR2 YENEEA. This CDR3 has 16 amino acids. Trimming took 5 bases from V and 6 from J; bases not matched to a gene: 11. The CDR3 DNA is TGTGCCAGCAGCCATGGGTACGGACAGGGGTCCAATGAGCAGTTCTTC. It codes for CASSHGYGQGSNEQFF.